This record concerns one T cell receptor beta chain sequence. The antigen is unknown. Between the trimmed V and J ends, which lost 8 bases and 4 bases, there was a span of 11 bases. CDR1 and CDR2 (germline): SGHDN, FVKESK. The CDR3 runs to 12 residues. The sample belongs to a study of blood T cells in healthy people across ages. Every sample gave at least 5 micrograms of total RNA when it was extracted. Broader study findings: In long-lived donors, naive CD4+ cell counts and diversity exceeded those of aged donors. In older individuals, TCR beta diversity per million T cells was lower, falling roughly linearly with age.

Primed by a sample-barcoded 5' primer and a J-beta primer mix, a second PCR proceeded for about 7 to 11 cycles. Through a template-switch adaptor with 12 random nucleotides, each cDNA molecule received a tag. MiXCR, applied by TCRdb to the 5' RACE reads, yields one record per CDR3 protein. This sample carries about 780,000 distinct CDR3 sequences, roughly 60% of them seen once, and the ten largest clones take approximately 30%. The sample was blood. The chain combines TRBV14 with TRBJ1-2, with unresolved D. This receptor was taken from a young man in good health. DNA of the CDR3: TGTGCCAGCCGGGGTTGGGGCTATGGCTACACCTTC. The encoded protein is CASRGWGYGYTF.